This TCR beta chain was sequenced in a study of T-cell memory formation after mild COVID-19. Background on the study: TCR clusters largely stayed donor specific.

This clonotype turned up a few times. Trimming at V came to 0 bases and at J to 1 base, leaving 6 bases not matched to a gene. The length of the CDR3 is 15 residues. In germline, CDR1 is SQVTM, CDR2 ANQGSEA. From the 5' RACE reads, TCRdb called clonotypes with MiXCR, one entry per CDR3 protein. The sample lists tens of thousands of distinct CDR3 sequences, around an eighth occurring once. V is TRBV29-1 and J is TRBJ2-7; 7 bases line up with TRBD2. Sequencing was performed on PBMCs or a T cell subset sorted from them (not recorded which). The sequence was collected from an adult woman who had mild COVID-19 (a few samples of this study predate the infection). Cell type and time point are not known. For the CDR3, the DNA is TGCAGCGTTGAAGATCGGTCCGGGGGGTCCTACGAGCAGTACTTC. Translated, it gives CSVEDRSGGSYEQYF.